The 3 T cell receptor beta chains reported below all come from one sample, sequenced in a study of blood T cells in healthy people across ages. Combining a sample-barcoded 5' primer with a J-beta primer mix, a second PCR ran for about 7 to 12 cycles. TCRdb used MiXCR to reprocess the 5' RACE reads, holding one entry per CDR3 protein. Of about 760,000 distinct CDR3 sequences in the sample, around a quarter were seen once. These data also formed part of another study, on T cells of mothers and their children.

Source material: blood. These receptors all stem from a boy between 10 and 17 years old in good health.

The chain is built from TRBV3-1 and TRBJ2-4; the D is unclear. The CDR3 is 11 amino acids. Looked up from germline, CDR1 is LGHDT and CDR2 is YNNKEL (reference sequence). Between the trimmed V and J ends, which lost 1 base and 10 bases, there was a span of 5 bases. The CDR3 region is CASSQGGIQYF. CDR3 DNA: TGTGCCAGCAGCCAAGGGGGTATTCAGTACTTC.

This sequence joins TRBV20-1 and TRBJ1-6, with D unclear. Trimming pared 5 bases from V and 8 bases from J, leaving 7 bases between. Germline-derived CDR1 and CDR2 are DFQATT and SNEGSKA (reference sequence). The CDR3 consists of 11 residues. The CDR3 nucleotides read TGCAGTGCTGGACGAGATTCACCCCTCCACTTT. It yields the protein CSAGRDSPLHF.

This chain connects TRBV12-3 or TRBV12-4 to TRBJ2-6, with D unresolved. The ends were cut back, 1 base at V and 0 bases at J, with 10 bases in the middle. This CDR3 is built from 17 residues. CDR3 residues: CASSLGPRPSGANVLTF. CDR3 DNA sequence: TGTGCCAGCAGTTTAGGTCCACGGCCCTCTGGGGCCAACGTCCTGACTTTC.